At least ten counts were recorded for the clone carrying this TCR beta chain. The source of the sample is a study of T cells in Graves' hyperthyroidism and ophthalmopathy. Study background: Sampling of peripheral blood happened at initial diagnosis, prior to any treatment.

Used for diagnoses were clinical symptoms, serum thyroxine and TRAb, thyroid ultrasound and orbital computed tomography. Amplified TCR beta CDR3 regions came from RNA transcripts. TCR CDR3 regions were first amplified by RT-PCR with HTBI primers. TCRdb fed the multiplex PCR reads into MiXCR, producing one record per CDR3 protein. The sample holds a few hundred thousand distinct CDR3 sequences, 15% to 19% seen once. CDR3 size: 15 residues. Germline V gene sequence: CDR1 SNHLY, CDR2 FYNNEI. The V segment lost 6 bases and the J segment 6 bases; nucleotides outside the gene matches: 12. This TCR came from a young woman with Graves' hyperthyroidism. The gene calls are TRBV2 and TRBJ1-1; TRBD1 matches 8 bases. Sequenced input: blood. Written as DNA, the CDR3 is TGTGCCAGCAGGGTGGTACAGGGGGATGGGCCTGAAGCTTTCTTT. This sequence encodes CASRVVQGDGPEAFF.